The present TCR beta chain was sequenced within a study of blood T cell repertoires in COVID-19. Across the study: From T cells, B-cell-depleted T cells, or PBMCs came the material, which was cDNA or gDNA.

Per the original data handling: Amplification of reference gene primers provided the estimated nucleated cell counts. The data were produced by immunoSEQ multiplex PCR, yet TCRdb's version contains in-frame clones alone and is incomplete. That table is the source of V, J and clone size, and D and trimming were worked out from the DNA. The profile shows about 69,000 clones, about 85% of them singletons. The CDR3 sequence is 14 residues long. From germline, CDR1 is SGHDT and CDR2 YYEEEE. Trimming removed 0 bases from V and 5 bases from J, with 12 bases in between. The source of this sequence is an older man with acute or convalescent COVID-19. The sample was peripheral blood. V gene TRBV5-6 combines with J gene TRBJ2-7; D may be TRBD2 (5 bases). The CDR3: CASSLGPTRDEQYF. The DNA for the CDR3 is TGTGCCAGCAGCTTGGGACCGACGAGGGACGAGCAGTACTTC.